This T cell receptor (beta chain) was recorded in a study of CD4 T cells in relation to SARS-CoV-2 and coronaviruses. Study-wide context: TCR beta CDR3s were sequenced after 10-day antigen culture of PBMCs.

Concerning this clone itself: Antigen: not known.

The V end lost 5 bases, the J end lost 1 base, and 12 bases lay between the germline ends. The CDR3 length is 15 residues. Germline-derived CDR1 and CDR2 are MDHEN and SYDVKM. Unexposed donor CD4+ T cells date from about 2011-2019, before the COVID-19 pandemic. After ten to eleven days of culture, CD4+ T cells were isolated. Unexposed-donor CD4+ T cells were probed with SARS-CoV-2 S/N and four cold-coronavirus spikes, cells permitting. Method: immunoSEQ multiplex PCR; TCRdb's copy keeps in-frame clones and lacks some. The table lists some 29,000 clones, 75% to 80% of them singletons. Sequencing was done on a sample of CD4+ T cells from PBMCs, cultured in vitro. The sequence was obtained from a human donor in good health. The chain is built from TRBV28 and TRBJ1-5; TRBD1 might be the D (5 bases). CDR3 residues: CASSRVGASNQPQHF. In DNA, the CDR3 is TGTGCCAGCAGTCGCGTAGGGGCAAGCAATCAGCCCCAGCATTTT.